The 24 T cell receptor beta chains listed next were all sequenced from one sample in a study of T cell repertoires in cytomegalovirus infection. TCRdb itself ran the reads through MiXCR, one entry per CDR3 protein. Of more than 650,000 distinct CDR3 sequences in the sample, approximately 34% were seen once. What was sequenced was PBMCs. The receptor source for this set is a human donor in good health (CMV status not recorded). Some clones in this sample may be carry-over from other donors' samples.

V and J are TRBV14 and TRBJ2-7, with TRBD1 matching over 7 bases. V was clipped by 0 bases and J by 7 bases; unmatched bases: 9. Germline V gene sequence: CDR1 SGHDN, CDR2 FVKESK. This CDR3 region has 15 residues. CDR3 residues: CASSQDLGQIKEQYF. The CDR3 DNA follows: TGTGCCAGCAGCCAAGATTTGGGACAGATCAAGGAGCAGTACTTC.

The chain joins TRBV28 to TRBJ1-2; unclear D gene. The CDR3 extends over 12 amino acids. The germline V and J ends were trimmed by 4 bases and 6 bases, with 9 bases remaining between them. Germline V gives CDR1 MDHEN, CDR2 SYDVKM. CDR3 in amino acids: CASSSPVDGYTF. In DNA, the CDR3 is TGTGCCAGCAGTTCGCCCGTAGATGGCTACACCTTC.

In this sample, this clonotype turned up a few times. V gene TRBV19 combines with J gene TRBJ1-2; TRBD1 matches at 7 bases. The trim removed 5 bases at V and 8 bases at J, leaving 8 bases unmatched. Germline V gene data show CDR1 as LNHDA and CDR2 as SQIVND (reference sequence). CDR3 length: 13 amino acids. The CDR3 nucleotides read TGTGCCAGTAGTGGGACAGTTATGGAGGGCTACACCTTC. Its protein product is CASSGTVMEGYTF.

The rearrangement links TRBV18 to TRBJ2-6; D gene unclear. Looked up from germline, CDR1 is KGHSH and CDR2 is LQKENI. This CDR3 has 18 residues. Trimming stripped 0 bases from V and 3 bases from J, with 15 bases between. CDR3 residues: CASSPPSSLGSGANVLTF. The DNA of the CDR3 is TGTGCCAGCTCACCACCGTCCAGCCTTGGTAGTGGGGCCAACGTCCTGACTTTC.

The chain recombines TRBV18 with TRBJ1-1, with D possibly being TRBD1 (6 bases). Deletions cut 8 bases from V and 4 bases from J, with 14 bases between. The CDR3 consists of 13 residues. The germline gives CDR1 KGHSH, CDR2 LQKENI. CDR3 nucleotide sequence: TGTGCCAGCGGACCCAAACAGGGCACTGAAGCTTTCTTT. Protein product: CASGPKQGTEAFF. Complete variable domain (other parts from reference TRBV18 and TRBJ1-1): NAGVMQNPRHLVRRRGQEARLRCSPMKGHSHVYWYRQLPEEGLKFMVYLQKENIIDESGMPKERFSAEFPKEGPSILRIQQVVRGDSAAYFCASGPKQGTEAFFGQGTRLTVV.

The rearrangement uses TRBV12-3 or TRBV12-4 and TRBJ1-3, with a possible D match to TRBD1 (6 bases). The CDR3 contains 13 residues. CDR3 loop: CGGGPHSGNTIYF. DNA of the CDR3: TGTGGGGGGGGCCCCCACTCTGGAAACACCATATATTTT.

The chain carries TRBV5-1 and TRBJ1-3; no clear D gene. Germline lookup yields CDR1 SGHRS and CDR2 YFSETQ. Trimming took 0 bases from V and 1 from J, leaving 17 bases between them. The CDR3 consists of 18 residues. The CDR3 region is CASSLVPDLRGSGNTIYF. CDR3 DNA sequence: TGCGCCAGCAGCTTGGTCCCGGATCTCCGAGGGTCTGGAAACACCATATATTTT.

J is TRBJ1-1 and V is TRBV11-2, with 9 bases identical to TRBD1. Germline-derived CDR1 and CDR2 are SGHAT and FQNNGV. Trimming took 5 bases from V and 4 from J; bases not matched to a gene: 8. There are 15 residues in the CDR3. Here the CDR3 DNA reads TGTGCCAGCAGCCTTGTACAGGGGGCGATCACTGAAGCTTTCTTT. Amino acid sequence: CASSLVQGAITEAFF.

This chain connects TRBV6-6 to TRBJ2-1; 8 bases align to TRBD1. The CDR3 covers 14 residues. The V and J ends lost 7 bases and 7 bases, in that order; junction bases with no gene match: 9. In germline, CDR1 is MNHNY, CDR2 SVGAGI (reference sequence). Written as DNA, the CDR3 is TGTGCCAGCACTCCGGACAGGGTCGTAAATGAGCAGTTCTTC. This codes for CASTPDRVVNEQFF.

Points on this clonotype: The CDR3 end shows no conserved phenylalanine or tryptophan, and so a read error is likely. The chain is built from TRBV12-3 or TRBV12-4 and TRBJ1-4, with unresolved D. V lost 6 bases and J lost 5, with 13 bases in between. This CDR3 contains 14 residues. This CDR3 reads CASRPTGRNEKLFV. As DNA, the CDR3 is TGTGCCAGCAGACCAACCGGGAGGAATGAAAAACTGTTTGTT.

This clonotype was seen once. V gene TRBV7-8 combines with J gene TRBJ2-7; D possibly uses TRBD1 or TRBD2 (5 bases each). Trimming left V 5 bases short and J 3 bases short, with 14 bases between. This CDR3 has 14 amino acids. The germline gives CDR1 SGHVS, CDR2 FQNEAQ. The CDR3 reads CASSIWDGSYEQYF. In DNA form, the CDR3 reads TGTGCCAGCAGCATCTGGGACGGAAGCTACGAGCAGTACTTC.

In this sample, this clonotype turned up a few times. The V call is TRBV12-3 or TRBV12-4, the J call TRBJ2-5; D is uncertain. The V end was cut by 1 base, the J end by 1 base, with 10 bases between. The CDR3 loop spans 15 amino acids. The CDR3 here is CASSLGIHSQETQYF. CDR3 bases: TGTGCCAGCAGTTTAGGAATCCACTCCCAAGAGACCCAGTACTTC.

This clonotype was seen ten or more times. The chain joins TRBV7-8 to TRBJ2-2, with a tentative D call TRBD2 (6 bases). Germline lookup yields CDR1 SGHVS and CDR2 FQNEAQ. Trimming shortened V by 1 base and J by 0 bases, and 15 bases separated the two germline ends. This CDR3 has 18 amino acids. The CDR3 protein is CASSLERVGGPNTGELFF. The CDR3 DNA follows: TGTGCCAGCAGCTTAGAGCGGGTTGGCGGACCGAACACCGGGGAGCTGTTTTTT. The full variable domain, with the rest looked up from reference TRBV7-8 and TRBJ2-2, is GAGVSQSPRYKVAKRGQDVALRCDPISGHVSLFWYQQALGQGPEFLTYFQNEAQLDKSGLPSDRFFAERPEGSVSTLKIQRTQQEDSAVYLCASSLERVGGPNTGELFFGEGSRLTVL.

The chain employs TRBV4-2 and TRBJ2-1, with 10 bases matching TRBD2. In germline, CDR1 is LGHNA, CDR2 YNFKEQ. CDR3 size: 16 residues. With V trimmed by 6 bases and J by 1 base, 6 bases remained unmatched. The CDR3, as DNA: TGTGCCAGCAGACGGGAGCGGGGGGGGTCCTACAATGAGCAGTTCTTC. Translation: CASRRERGGSYNEQFF.

This clonotype was observed a few times. The rearrangement uses TRBV7-3 and TRBJ2-1, with 7 bases matching TRBD2. Germline V gene sequence: CDR1 SGHTA, CDR2 FQGTGA. The CDR3 is 18 amino acids. The trim removed 2 bases at V and 4 bases at J, leaving 14 bases unmatched. In nucleotides, the CDR3 is TGTGCCAGCAGCTTATGGCGGCGGGGGATCACCCATTACAATGAGCAGTTCTTC. This sequence encodes CASSLWRRGITHYNEQFF.

This clonotype was recorded at least ten times. J is TRBJ1-5 and V is TRBV7-8; tentatively, D is TRBD1 (5 bases). This CDR3 contains 18 residues. V lost 0 bases and J 0 bases, leaving 15 bases between the germline ends. Germline V lookup: CDR1 SGHVS, CDR2 FQNEAQ. Here the CDR3 reads CASSLAHHFRDSNQPQHF. DNA of the CDR3: TGTGCCAGCAGCTTAGCTCACCATTTCAGGGATAGCAATCAGCCCCAGCATTTT.

The V call is TRBV10-3, the J call TRBJ2-1; TRBD2 aligns across 8 bases. Germline V gene lookup returns CDR1 ENHRY and CDR2 SYGVKD. The CDR3 is 14 residues long. The V gene end was trimmed by 8 bases and the J gene end by 8 bases; junction bases not matched to a gene: 11. CDR3 sequence (DNA): TGTGCCATCTCTAGCGGGCTCGGGGGGGATGAGCAGTTCTTC. Its protein is CAISSGLGGDEQFF.

This clonotype showed up just a few times. The chain uses TRBV12-3 or TRBV12-4 and TRBJ2-3; D gene uncertain. Trimming took 5 bases from V and 3 from J, leaving 27 bases between them. CDR3 length equals 19 residues. CDR3 coding DNA: TGTGCCAGCAGTCGCTACCCGTCCCCTTTGGTGGTGAGGACAGATACGCAGTATTTT. It is translated as CASSRYPSPLVVRTDTQYF.

This clonotype was picked up many times. The chain carries TRBV29-1 and TRBJ2-3; 8 bases are a match to TRBD2. The J segment lost 3 bases and the V segment lost 7 bases, leaving 15 bases of the junction unmatched. Germline V gene data show CDR1 as SQVTM and CDR2 as ANQGSEA. The CDR3 contains 16 residues. DNA of the CDR3: TGCAGCGCAGCCCTAGGTCACGGGAGGGTTACAGATACGCAGTATTTT. This codes for CSAALGHGRVTDTQYF.

This clonotype was recorded a few times. V usage is TRBV6-6 and J usage is TRBJ1-1; D not resolved. The CDR3 is 14 residues long. CDR1 MNHNY and CDR2 SVGAGI come from the germline V gene (reference sequence). Trimming stripped 6 bases from V and 0 bases from J, with 11 bases between. The CDR3 region is CASSYRSVNTEAFF. The CDR3 nucleotides are TGTGCCAGCAGCTACAGATCGGTGAACACTGAAGCTTTCTTT.

Remarks on this clonotype: At one end, the junction sequence differs from germline, possibly due to a read error. The chain couples TRBV28 to TRBJ1-3, with a possible D match to TRBD1 (5 bases). The CDR3 is 15 amino acids. Germline V gives CDR1 MDHEN, CDR2 SYDVKM. This CDR3 reads CASSPGHNSVNTIYF. CDR3 nucleotides: TGTGCCAGCAGTCCAGGACACAACTCTGTAAACACCATATATTTT.

The J gene is TRBJ2-5, the V gene TRBV29-1, with 12 bases identical to TRBD2. The junction had 5 bases not matched to a gene; V was cut back by 7 bases and J by 2 bases. In germline, CDR1 is SQVTM, CDR2 ANQGSEA. CDR3 length equals 14 residues. CDR3 nucleotides: TGCAGCGGAGCCGGGACTAGCGGGCAAGAGACCCAGTACTTC. The encoded protein is CSGAGTSGQETQYF.

This clonotype was seen a few times. V and J are TRBV28 and TRBJ1-3, with D uncertain. Germline V gene sequence: CDR1 MDHEN, CDR2 SYDVKM. Trimming left V 8 bases short and J 0 bases short, with 11 bases between. This CDR3 region has 14 residues. CDR3 protein: CASLTVVSGNTIYF. The CDR3 region has the DNA TGTGCCAGCCTTACCGTGGTCTCTGGAAACACCATATATTTT.

This clonotype was seen a few times. This chain links TRBV4-1 with TRBJ1-1; D is unclear. The CDR3 consists of 16 residues. V lost 0 bases and J lost 1, with 12 bases in between. Per the germline V gene, CDR1 is MGHRA and CDR2 is YSYEKL. The CDR3 loop reads CASSQDQGPRNTEAFF. CDR3 bases: TGCGCCAGCAGCCAAGATCAAGGTCCGAGGAACACTGAAGCTTTCTTT.